This T cell receptor beta chain derives from a study of T cell responses to AZD1222 COVID-19 vaccine. Study-level results: Spike-specific TCR breadth and depth both grew after two AZD1222 doses. At 160-218 and 743-854, vaccine-associated CD4 TCRs were dominant, and they spanned spike. Donors in the cohort were predominantly white British and more often female, and clonal diversity was possibly underestimated.

Generated by immunoSEQ multiplex PCR, the TCRdb table keeps only in-frame clones and is missing some. The sample lists around 110,000 clones, around nine tenths seen once, with roughly 6% in the top ten. This clone was recorded once. Antigen: not known. V was clipped by 5 bases and J by 7 bases, with 11 bases between them. The CDR3 consists of 12 residues. CDR1 is SGHAT, CDR2 FQNNGV, per germline. Second-dose intervals near 4 or 12 weeks were combined. The chain joins TRBV11-2 to TRBJ1-2, with TRBD1 as a possible D gene (6 bases). The material sequenced was peripheral blood, taken 28 days after the second AZD1222 dose. This receptor was obtained from an adult who received the AZD1222 COVID-19 vaccine. The CDR3 coding sequence is TGTGCCAGCAGCCATGACAGGTCTGGCTACACCTTC. Translated: CASSHDRSGYTF.